The next 32 T cell receptor beta chains were all read from a single sample in a study of spatial heterogeneity in lung cancer. One entry per CDR3 protein results from TCRdb running MiXCR on the 5' RACE reads. The sample holds tens of thousands of distinct CDR3 sequences; around 7% are singletons and the top ten take 2.9%. Sample time point: sample taken at primary tumor resection. Tumor, nontumor lung or frozen PBMC supplied whole RNA, sequenced without sorting. The source material was PBMCs, sampled at surgery. These receptors all come from a female donor with early-stage non-small cell lung cancer.

This clonotype was observed many times. The rearrangement links TRBV29-1 to TRBJ2-3; D may be TRBD2 (8 bases). V was clipped by 7 bases and J by 3 bases, with 17 bases between them. Germline V lookup: CDR1 SQVTM, CDR2 ANQGSEA. This CDR3 has 14 amino acids. The CDR3 bases are TGCAGCGCGAGGACTAGCAGGGGGACAGATACGCAGTATTTT. Encoded protein: CSARTSRGTDTQYF.

This clonotype was picked up many times. The chain carries TRBV10-3 and TRBJ1-6; D call uncertain. Germline values: CDR1 ENHRY, CDR2 SYGVKD. This CDR3 region has 12 residues. Trimming shortened V by 0 bases and J by 6 bases, and 0 bases separated the two germline ends. The CDR3 is CAISESNSPLHF. In DNA, the CDR3 is TGTGCCATCAGTGAGTCTAATTCACCCCTCCACTTT.

This clonotype appeared many times. This chain uses TRBV15 with TRBJ2-1; the match to TRBD2 covers 7 bases. V gave up 6 bases and J gave up 12 bases; unmatched junction bases: 11. This CDR3 comprises 13 residues. CDR1 and CDR2 from the germline V gene are LNHNV and YYDKDF (reference sequence). CDR3 coding DNA: TGTGCCACCAGGGCTCTAGCGGACCTGGGGCAGTTCTTC. This encodes CATRALADLGQFF.

This clonotype was counted many times. CDR3: CSVEGLGAAEAFF. CDR3 nucleotides: TGCAGCGTTGAAGGGCTCGGGGCCGCTGAAGCTTTCTTT. The V gene is TRBV29-1, the J gene TRBJ1-1, with D possibly being TRBD1 (5 bases). The germline V gene has CDR1 SQVTM and CDR2 ANQGSEA. The CDR3 sequence is 13 residues long. Trimming stripped 1 base from V and 6 bases from J, with 12 bases between.

Remarks on this clonotype: Just one base apart from a much larger clone, this may be a read error. As DNA, the CDR3 is TGCGCCAGCAGTGGGATTAGGAAAGAGACCCAGTACTTC. Amino acids: CASSGIRKETQYF. The V gene is TRBV10-1, the J gene TRBJ2-5; D is uncertain. This CDR3 spans 13 amino acids. Trimming shortened V by 4 bases and J by 3 bases, and 9 bases separated the two germline ends. Germline CDR1 is WNHNN and CDR2 is SYGVQD (reference sequence).

This clonotype was counted a few times. The J gene is TRBJ2-1, the V gene TRBV5-1; D is uncertain. The CDR3 runs 16 residues. From germline, CDR1 is SGHRS and CDR2 YFSETQ. Trimming removed 4 bases from V and 5 bases from J, with 19 bases in between. The CDR3: CASSLVRGNNHNEQFF. DNA for the CDR3: TGCGCCAGCAGCCTGGTTAGAGGCAACAACCACAATGAGCAGTTCTTC.

In its sample, this clonotype was seen many times. J is TRBJ2-1 and V is TRBV5-1; no firm D call. The CDR3 is 13 amino acids. CDR1 SGHRS and CDR2 YFSETQ come from the germline V gene. With 2 bases removed from V and 8 bases from J, the gap between germline ends came to 11 bases. The CDR3 bases are TGCGCCAGCAGCTTACCCCCTAGGGATGAGCAGTTCTTC. Amino acid sequence: CASSLPPRDEQFF.

This clonotype was seen repeatedly, ten times or more. The CDR3 region is CATRAGADDANVLTF. The CDR3 DNA sequence: TGTGCCACTAGAGCGGGGGCCGACGACGCCAACGTCCTGACTTTC. The chain uses TRBV24-1 and TRBJ2-6, with TRBD2 matching over 8 bases. Germline CDR1 and CDR2: KGHDR and SFDVKD. V trimming: 10 bases; J trimming: 7 bases; junction bases outside the gene matches: 11. CDR3 length: 15 amino acids.

A word on this clonotype: A much more abundant neighbour one base away suggests this may be a read error. The chain uses TRBV28 and TRBJ1-2; possibly TRBD1 for D (6 bases). Trimming shortened V by 8 bases and J by 5 bases, and 21 bases separated the two germline ends. The CDR3 length is 15 residues. CDR1 MDHEN and CDR2 SYDVKM come from the germline V gene. This CDR3 is CASAVQGSETYGYTF. In DNA form, the CDR3 reads TGTGCCAGCGCCGTACAGGGATCCGAAACTTATGGCTACACCTTC.

Notes on this clonotype: With a much larger clone just one base away, this may be a read error. The chain combines TRBV20-1 with TRBJ2-7, with 7 bases aligning to TRBD2. CDR3 length: 14 amino acids. Germline V gives CDR1 DFQATT, CDR2 SNEGSKA (reference sequence). The CDR3, as DNA: TGCAGCGCCACGAGCCCCTATGGACTAGACGAGCAGCACTTC. As protein: CSATSPYGLDEQHF.

The rearrangement uses TRBV5-1 and TRBJ1-2, with D hard to call. Trimming pared 6 bases from V and 1 base from J, leaving 16 bases between. Germline V gives CDR1 SGHRS, CDR2 YFSETQ. The CDR3 extends over 15 amino acids. As DNA, the CDR3 is TGCGCCAGCACCTTAGAAGCTCAGGTTAACTATGGCTACACCTTC. This codes for CASTLEAQVNYGYTF.

This clonotype was seen repeatedly, ten times or more. This chain uses TRBV21-1 with TRBJ1-2; the table assigns TRBD1, which was not confirmed against the DNA. TRBV21-1 corresponds to a pseudogene. This CDR3 is built from 12 residues. DNA of the CDR3: TGTGCCAGCGTCCCGGTGGGAAATGGCTACACCTTC. Its protein is CASVPVGNGYTF.

This chain connects TRBV7-9 to TRBJ1-1; D remains ambiguous. The V end was cut by 5 bases, the J end by 12 bases, with 16 bases between. The CDR3 covers 12 residues. Looked up from germline, CDR1 is SEHNR and CDR2 is FQNEAQ (reference sequence). CDR3 DNA sequence: TGTGCCAGCAGCCCCCCGGGTGAAGTAACTTTCTTT. It codes for CASSPPGEVTFF. Drawing the rest from reference TRBV7-9 and TRBJ1-1, the complete variable domain is DTGVSQNPRHKITKRGQNVTFRCDPISEHNRLYWYRQTLGQGPEFLTYFQNEAQLEKSRLLSDRFSAERPKGSFSTLEIQRTEQGDSAMYLCASSPPGEVTFFGQGTRLTVV.

At least ten counts were recorded for this clonotype. The chain couples TRBV28 to TRBJ2-2; D call uncertain. Germline CDR1 reads MDHEN; CDR2 reads SYDVKM. This CDR3 is 14 amino acids long. Trimming stripped 6 bases from V and 4 bases from J, with 12 bases between. The CDR3 is CASSLPRVTGELFF. For the CDR3, the DNA is TGTGCCAGCAGCCTGCCCCGCGTCACCGGGGAGCTGTTTTTT.

This clonotype was seen at least ten times. J is TRBJ1-3 and V is TRBV6-5, with TRBD1 identical over 7 bases. Trimming removed 4 bases from V and 4 bases from J; junction bases left unmatched: 1. The CDR3 totals 13 residues. The germline gives CDR1 MNHEY, CDR2 SVGAGI. For the CDR3, the DNA is TGTGCCAGCAGTTCGACAGGGGGAAACACCATATATTTT. This translates into CASSSTGGNTIYF.

This clonotype was observed at least ten times. J is TRBJ2-5 and V is TRBV27; 9 bases align to TRBD2. The CDR3 runs 15 residues. Germline lookup yields CDR1 MNHEY and CDR2 SMNVEV (reference sequence). V lost 4 bases, J lost 3 bases, and 6 bases stayed unmatched. The CDR3 nucleotides are TGTGCCAGCAGTTCCCGACTAGCGGTCAAAGAGACCCAGTACTTC. It yields the protein CASSSRLAVKETQYF.

This clonotype was counted at least ten times. The chain links TRBV29-1 to TRBJ2-7, with 7 nucleotides matching TRBD1. The germline CDR1 and CDR2 sequences are SQVTM and ANQGSEA. This CDR3 has 13 amino acids. V shed 6 bases, J shed 3 bases, and the junction held 8 bases outside the gene matches. The CDR3 reads CSVLRQGYYEQYF. In nucleotides, the CDR3 is TGCAGCGTCCTCCGACAGGGTTACTACGAGCAGTACTTC.

This clonotype was recorded at least ten times. The chain links TRBV6-1 to TRBJ2-3; the D gene is possibly TRBD2 (5 bases). V was cut by 7 bases and J by 1 base, with 12 bases left in between. This CDR3 has 14 amino acids. CDR1 MNHNS and CDR2 SASEGT come from the germline V gene. Here the CDR3 DNA reads TGTGCCAGCAAGGCGGGTTGGGGCACAGATACGCAGTATTTT. This codes for CASKAGWGTDTQYF.

This clonotype was detected ten times or more. The V and J genes are TRBV28 and TRBJ2-2; D unresolved. Trimming cost V 3 bases and J 7 bases, with 12 bases left between them. CDR1 is MDHEN, CDR2 SYDVKM, per germline. The CDR3 consists of 14 residues. CDR3 nucleotide sequence: TGTGCCAGCAGTTTCCGGTCTGAGCTCGGGGAGCTGTTTTTT. Protein product: CASSFRSELGELFF.

The chain recombines TRBV27 with TRBJ2-7; tentative D call: TRBD2 (6 bases). The CDR3 sequence is 11 residues long. Germline V gene data show CDR1 as MNHEY and CDR2 as SMNVEV (reference sequence). V was shortened by 6 bases and J by 3 bases, with 6 bases between the two germline ends. In nucleotides, the CDR3 is TGTGCCAGCAGGCGGGGCTACGAGCAGTACTTC. This sequence encodes CASRRGYEQYF.

This clonotype was seen many times. CDR3 loop: CASSSSDRIEQYF. In DNA, the CDR3 is TGTGCCAGCAGTTCCTCCGACAGGATAGAGCAGTACTTC. The chain couples TRBV28 to TRBJ2-7, with D perhaps matching TRBD1 (6 bases). There are 13 residues in the CDR3. Germline assignment: CDR1 MDHEN and CDR2 SYDVKM. V lost 4 bases and J lost 7, with 14 bases in between.

This clonotype was seen ten or more times. This sequence joins TRBV27 and TRBJ2-3, with a weak D call TRBD2 (7 bases). Per germline, CDR1 MNHEY and CDR2 SMNVEV (reference sequence). The V and J ends lost 3 bases and 3 bases respectively, with 13 bases between them. CDR3 length: 15 amino acids. The CDR3 DNA sequence: TGTGCCAGCAGTTTGAGGGGGAGGGAGACAGATACGCAGTATTTT. This encodes CASSLRGRETDTQYF.

As regards this clonotype: A much more abundant neighbour one base away suggests this may be a read error. The genes are TRBV15 and TRBJ2-5; either TRBD1 or TRBD2 may supply D (5 bases each). The CDR3 has 15 residues. The V end lost 5 bases, the J end lost 1 base, and 14 bases lay between the germline ends. Germline V gene data show CDR1 as LNHNV and CDR2 as YYDKDF (reference sequence). The CDR3 sequence is CATSCTSGAQETQYF. The DNA for the CDR3 is TGTGCCACCAGCTGTACCTCCGGGGCCCAAGAGACCCAGTACTTC.

This clonotype was seen many times. The rearrangement joins TRBV12-3 or TRBV12-4 to TRBJ2-7; D is uncertain. Trimming left V 5 bases short and J 0 bases short, with 11 bases between. The CDR3 contains 14 residues. The DNA of the CDR3 is TGTGCCAGCAGTCGCGGTGGCAGCTCCTACGAGCAGTACTTC. Its protein product is CASSRGGSSYEQYF.

This clonotype has at least ten counts. J is TRBJ1-1 and V is TRBV18; TRBD1 aligns across 7 bases. The CDR3 totals 15 residues. J was trimmed by 3 bases and V by 3 bases; bases with no gene match: 7. The germline CDR1 and CDR2 sequences are KGHSH and LQKENI. The chain's CDR3 is CASSPQQGQDTEAFF. The CDR3 DNA sequence: TGTGCCAGCTCACCCCAACAGGGGCAGGACACTGAAGCTTTCTTT.

As for this clonotype: A much larger clone sits a single nucleotide away, making a read error possible. This chain joins TRBV5-1 and TRBJ2-3; 7 nucleotides line up with TRBD2. V lost 0 bases to trimming and J lost 4 bases; unmatched junction nucleotides: 2. Germline lookup yields CDR1 SGHRS and CDR2 YFSETQ. This CDR3 has 14 amino acids. CDR3: CASSLVAGSDTQYF. The CDR3 nucleotides are TGCGCCAGCAGCTTGGTAGCGGGCTCAGATACGCAGTATTTT.

This clonotype was observed at least ten times. The chain has TRBV12-3 or TRBV12-4 and TRBJ2-2; 8 nucleotides line up with TRBD1. This CDR3 has 14 amino acids. V shed 3 bases, J shed 7 bases, and the junction held 4 bases outside the gene matches. CDR3 loop: CASSFQGAIGELFF. The CDR3 coding sequence is TGTGCCAGCAGTTTCCAGGGGGCGATCGGGGAGCTGTTTTTT.

The chain uses TRBV9 and TRBJ2-1; 10 bases agree with TRBD2. The CDR3 runs to 16 residues. Germline CDR1 is SGDLS and CDR2 is YYNGEE. Unmatched junction bases numbered 4, after V lost 0 bases and J lost 4 bases. CDR3 coding DNA: TGTGCCAGCAGCGTAGGTTTAGCGGGGGGATACAATGAGCAGTTCTTC. Protein: CASSVGLAGGYNEQFF.

In this sample, this clonotype turned up a few times. The J gene is TRBJ2-7, the V gene TRBV6-2 or TRBV6-3; D is perhaps TRBD1 (7 bases). CDR3 length: 17 amino acids. V gave up 6 bases and J gave up 2 bases, with 23 bases separating them. Germline V gene sequence: CDR1 MNHEY, CDR2 SVGEGT. Here the CDR3 reads CASSPTMLTGRPYEQYF. The CDR3 nucleotides are TGTGCCAGCAGCCCGACTATGCTGACAGGGAGGCCCTACGAGCAGTACTTC.

The sample holds many counts of this clonotype. The rearrangement uses TRBV7-2 and TRBJ2-3, with D uncertain. V was shortened by 7 bases and J by 2 bases, with 13 bases between the two germline ends. In germline, CDR1 is SGHTA, CDR2 FQGNSA. The CDR3 runs to 14 residues. The CDR3 DNA reads as TGTGCCAGCATGGAAGGCTTCGTCACAGATACGCAGTATTTT. This encodes CASMEGFVTDTQYF. Together with reference TRBV7-2 and TRBJ2-3, the CDR3 gives the full variable domain: GAGVSQSPSNKVTEKGKDVELRCDPISGHTALYWYRQSLGQGLEFLIYFQGNSAPDKSGLPSDRFSAERTGGSVSTLTIQRTQQEDSAVYLCASMEGFVTDTQYFGPGTRLTVL.

This clonotype was detected ten times or more. The chain joins TRBV28 to TRBJ2-1; tentatively, D is TRBD2 (7 bases). Germline V gene sequence: CDR1 MDHEN, CDR2 SYDVKM. V was pared by 3 bases and J by 7 bases, with 13 bases between. The CDR3 runs to 14 residues. The CDR3 region is CASSFWGGGNEQFF. Here the CDR3 DNA reads TGTGCCAGCAGTTTCTGGGGGGGCGGGAATGAGCAGTTCTTC.

This clonotype was counted at least ten times. In DNA form, the CDR3 reads TGTGCCAGCAGCCCCCAGCTCCTTCAAGAGACCCAGTACTTC. Its protein product is CASSPQLLQETQYF. This chain connects TRBV3-1 to TRBJ2-5; D is unresolved. Per the germline V gene, CDR1 is LGHDT and CDR2 is YNNKEL (reference sequence). The CDR3 covers 14 residues. The ends were cut back, 4 bases at V and 2 bases at J, with 11 bases in the middle.